The clone carrying this T cell receptor beta chain showed up just a few times. The data were obtained in a study of T cells after yellow fever vaccination. The CDR3 sequence is 15 residues long. J gave up 0 bases and V 0 bases, and 2 bases lay outside the gene matches. The germline gives CDR1 SGHTA, CDR2 FQGNSA. Universal primer sites and UMIs were introduced during 5'RACE template-switching synthesis of TCR cDNA. TCRdb re-called the 5' RACE reads through MiXCR, storing one row per CDR3 protein. Here the sample spans just under 600,000 distinct CDR3 sequences, approximately 13% being singletons. The J gene is TRBJ2-7, the V gene TRBV7-2; 7 positions agree with TRBD2. The sequence came from a man younger than 40 who received the YFV17D yellow fever vaccine. The source material was PBMCs, sampled on the day of the yellow fever booster vaccination. CDR3 region: CASSLAGGYSYEQYF. CDR3 sequence (DNA): TGTGCCAGCAGCTTAGCGGGGGGGTACTCCTACGAGCAGTACTTC. The full variable domain, rest sourced from reference TRBV7-2 and TRBJ2-7, is GAGVSQSPSNKVTEKGKDVELRCDPISGHTALYWYRQSLGQGLEFLIYFQGNSAPDKSGLPSDRFSAERTGGSVSTLTIQRTQQEDSAVYLCASSLAGGYSYEQYFGPGTRLTVT.